This T cell receptor beta chain was observed in a study of PD-1 blockade in classical Hodgkin lymphoma. Notes on the study in general: Newly diagnosed patients and complete responders had comparable diversity at baseline.

The sample's time point: cycle 4 day 1 (C4D1), after 6 weeks of nivolumab. Brentuximab vedotin exposure varied, and every patient relapsed after autologous stem cell transplantation. Isolated CD8+ T cells were derived from thawed PBMCs through magnetic negative selection. This CDR3 has 17 residues. Germline V gives CDR1 SSHAT, CDR2 FNYEAQ (reference sequence). Sequencing was performed with immunoSEQ multiplex PCR; in TCRdb, only in-frame clones are kept and a portion is missing. The sample records about 15,000 clones, around 90% being singletons. About this clone itself: The antigen is not known. Germline and junction disagree at one end, which may indicate a read error.

The chain carries TRBV7-7 and TRBJ2-5; TRBD2 matches at 12 bases. Source: CD8+ T cells from blood, taken before the fourth cycle of nivolumab. This sequence was found in a human donor with classical Hodgkin lymphoma. DNA for the CDR3: TGTGCTAGCAGCCTGAGGACTAGCGGGGACTTACAAGAGACCCAGTACTTC. This sequence encodes CASSLRTSGDLQETQYF. The variable domain in full, with the rest retrieved from reference TRBV7-7 and TRBJ2-5, is GAGVSQSPRYKVTKRGQDVTLRCDPISSHATLYWYQQALGQGPEFLTYFNYEAQPDKSGLPSDRFSAERPEGSISTLTIQRTEQRDSAMYRCASSLRTSGDLQETQYFGPGTRLLVL.